The 15 T cell receptor beta chains reported below all come from one sample, sequenced in a study of PD-1 blockade in classical Hodgkin lymphoma. Every patient relapsed after autologous stem cell transplantation, and brentuximab vedotin exposure varied. Using immunoSEQ multiplex PCR, the repertoire was profiled, and TCRdb retains in-frame clones only, with some absent. The sample contains 40,000 to 65,000 clones, over 70% of which appear only once. The specimen was peripheral blood mononuclear cells (PBMCs), collected at baseline. Receptor source: a human donor with classical Hodgkin lymphoma.

The chain recombines TRBV6-5 with TRBJ2-5; unclear D gene. With 1 base removed from V and 7 bases from J, the gap between germline ends came to 13 bases. The CDR3 has 14 amino acids. Per the germline V gene, CDR1 is MNHEY and CDR2 is SVGAGI. CDR3 sequence: CASSYFPGSGTQYF. Here the CDR3 DNA reads TGTGCCAGCAGTTACTTTCCCGGCTCAGGGACCCAGTACTTC.

In its sample, this clone was seen a few times. This sequence joins TRBV12-2 and TRBJ2-5; the table gives TRBD2 as D, unverified against the DNA. TRBV12-2 is assigned pseudogene status. The CDR3 is 17 residues long. The DNA for the CDR3 is TGTGCAAGTCGCTGTCTAGGTAGCGAGGGCCTTCAAGAGACCCAGTACTTC. Amino acids: CASRCLGSEGLQETQYF.

The rearrangement joins TRBV6-1 to TRBJ2-1; 7 nucleotides line up with TRBD2. The CDR3 sequence is 13 residues long. Germline loops: CDR1 MNHNS, CDR2 SASEGT. The J segment lost 8 bases and the V segment lost 8 bases, leaving 9 bases of the junction unmatched. The CDR3 nucleotides are TGTGCCAGCGGGAAGGGCGGGAGCTATGAGCAGTTCTTC. Translation: CASGKGGSYEQFF.

The genes are TRBV6-1 and TRBJ2-7; 12 bases map to TRBD1. Germline assignment: CDR1 MNHNS and CDR2 SASEGT. V shed 10 bases, J shed 5 bases, and the junction held 12 bases outside the gene matches. The CDR3 is 15 residues long. Here the CDR3 reads CATLPGQGARNEQYF. The DNA of the CDR3 is TGTGCCACCTTACCGGGACAGGGGGCGCGCAACGAGCAGTACTTC.

The rearrangement links TRBV9 to TRBJ2-5; 14 nucleotides agree with TRBD2. With 2 bases clipped from V and 5 bases from J, the junction kept 2 bases outside the gene matches. This CDR3 has 15 residues. Germline loops: CDR1 SGDLS, CDR2 YYNGEE. CDR3 DNA: TGTGCCAGCAGCGTGGGACTAGCGGGAGACGAGACCCAGTACTTC. This sequence encodes CASSVGLAGDETQYF. Looking up the rest from reference TRBV9 and TRBJ2-5 gives the full variable domain: DSGVTQTPKHLITATGQRVTLRCSPRSGDLSVYWYQQSLDQGLQFLIQYYNGEERAKGNILERFSAQQFPDLHSELNLSSLELGDSALYFCASSVGLAGDETQYFGPGTRLLVL.

J is TRBJ2-7 and V is TRBV18; D perhaps matches TRBD1 (6 bases). This CDR3 contains 15 residues. Germline V gene sequence: CDR1 KGHSH, CDR2 LQKENI. Trimming removed 3 bases from V and 2 bases from J, with 14 bases in between. CDR3 amino acids: CASSPGRWGPYEQYV. CDR3 sequence (DNA): TGTGCCAGCTCACCGGGGCGTTGGGGGCCCTACGAGCAGTACGTC.

V is TRBV19 and J is TRBJ1-2; 9 bases agree with TRBD1. The CDR3 covers 13 residues. The germline CDR1 and CDR2 sequences are LNHDA and SQIVND (reference sequence). The V and J ends lost 7 bases and 4 bases, in that order; junction bases with no gene match: 4. CDR3 protein: CASTNRGPYGYTF. As DNA, the CDR3 is TGTGCCAGTACAAACAGGGGGCCCTATGGCTACACCTTC.

The chain joins TRBV10-3 to TRBJ2-2, with D unresolved. The V and J ends lost 8 bases and 0 bases respectively, with 7 bases between them. Germline assignment: CDR1 ENHRY and CDR2 SYGVKD. CDR3 length: 13 amino acids. DNA of the CDR3: TGTGCCATCGTGGACGCGAACACCGGGGAGCTGTTTTTT. Translated: CAIVDANTGELFF.

The gene calls are TRBV7-2 and TRBJ1-4; D gene unclear. The CDR3 is 15 amino acids. Germline CDR1 SGHTA, CDR2 FQGNSA. Between the trimmed V and J ends, which lost 6 bases and 0 bases, there was a span of 11 bases. The CDR3 bases are TGTGCCAGCAGTTCGGCACGTGCAACTAATGAAAAACTGTTTTTT. Translation gives CASSSARATNEKLFF.

The count of this clone is one. The chain recombines TRBV6-6 with TRBJ1-2; a possible D gene is TRBD1 (5 bases). CDR1 MNHNY and CDR2 SVGAGI come from the germline V gene (reference sequence). CDR3 length equals 15 residues. Trimming shortened V by 5 bases and J by 2 bases, and 15 bases separated the two germline ends. The CDR3 DNA is TGTGCCAGCAGTGGGGGGGGTAGGGAGAACTATGGCTACACCTTC. Its protein product is CASSGGGRENYGYTF.

This clone was recorded only once. V usage is TRBV4-3 and J usage is TRBJ1-2, with D possibly matching TRBD1 (5 bases). The germline V gene has CDR1 LGHNA and CDR2 YSLEER. The CDR3 is 18 residues long. Trimming shortened V by 0 bases and J by 2 bases, and 19 bases separated the two germline ends. Here the CDR3 reads CASSQDNPVKGRNYGYTF. The CDR3 coding sequence is TGCGCCAGCAGCCAAGATAACCCCGTGAAGGGACGGAACTATGGCTACACCTTC.

The CDR3 sequence is CASSTTSGSKQETQYF. The CDR3 DNA reads TGTGCCAGCAGCACCACTAGCGGGAGTAAACAAGAGACCCAGTACTTC. The chain links TRBV7-9 to TRBJ2-5; 11 bases match TRBD2. V shed 5 bases and J 2 bases; nucleotides not matched to a gene: 7. The CDR3 is made up of 16 amino acids. Looked up from germline, CDR1 is SEHNR and CDR2 is FQNEAQ (reference sequence).

On this clone itself: This may come from a read error, since a much larger clone is one base off. Other DNA sequences within the sample encode an identical CDR3. The gene calls are TRBV6-1 and TRBJ2-1; TRBD1 aligns across 9 bases. V gave up 0 bases and J gave up 6 bases; unmatched junction bases: 6. The CDR3 spans 16 residues. CDR1 and CDR2 (germline): MNHNS, SASEGT. In DNA, the CDR3 is TGTGCCAGCAGTGAAGCTGGGACAGGGCTCACCAATGAGCAGTTCTTC. Its protein product is CASSEAGTGLTNEQFF.

The rearrangement joins TRBV2 to TRBJ2-3; 7 nucleotides align to TRBD2. The CDR3 contains 16 residues. V trimming: 1 base; J trimming: 2 bases; junction bases outside the gene matches: 6. Germline assignment: CDR1 SNHLY and CDR2 FYNNEI. CDR3 sequence: CASSEEWGGITDTQYF. For the CDR3, the DNA is TGTGCCAGCAGTGAAGAATGGGGGGGTATCACAGATACGCAGTATTTT.

This clone was seen a single time. The chain combines TRBV6-5 with TRBJ2-1; TRBD2 matches 7 bases. V lost 8 bases to trimming and J lost 8 bases; unmatched junction nucleotides: 9. The length of the CDR3 is 13 residues. CDR1 and CDR2 (germline): MNHEY, SVGAGI. CDR3 residues: CASEGLGRHEQFF. For the CDR3, the DNA is TGTGCCAGCGAGGGACTCGGGAGGCATGAGCAGTTCTTC.